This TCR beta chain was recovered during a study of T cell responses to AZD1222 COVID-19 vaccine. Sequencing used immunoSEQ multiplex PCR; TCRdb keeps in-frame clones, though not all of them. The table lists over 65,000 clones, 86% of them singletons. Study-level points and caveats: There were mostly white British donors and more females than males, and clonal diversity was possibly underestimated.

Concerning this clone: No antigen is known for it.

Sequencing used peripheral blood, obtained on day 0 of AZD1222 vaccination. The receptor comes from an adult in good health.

The CDR3: CASSLGGQKSHGYTF. The CDR3 nucleotides are TGTGCCAGCAGCTTGGGAGGCCAGAAAAGTCATGGCTACACCTTC. The chain joins TRBV5-4 to TRBJ1-2; D not resolved. V lost 0 bases to trimming and J lost 6 bases, with 15 bases between them. CDR3 size: 15 residues. Germline CDR1 SGHNT, CDR2 YYREEE (reference sequence).